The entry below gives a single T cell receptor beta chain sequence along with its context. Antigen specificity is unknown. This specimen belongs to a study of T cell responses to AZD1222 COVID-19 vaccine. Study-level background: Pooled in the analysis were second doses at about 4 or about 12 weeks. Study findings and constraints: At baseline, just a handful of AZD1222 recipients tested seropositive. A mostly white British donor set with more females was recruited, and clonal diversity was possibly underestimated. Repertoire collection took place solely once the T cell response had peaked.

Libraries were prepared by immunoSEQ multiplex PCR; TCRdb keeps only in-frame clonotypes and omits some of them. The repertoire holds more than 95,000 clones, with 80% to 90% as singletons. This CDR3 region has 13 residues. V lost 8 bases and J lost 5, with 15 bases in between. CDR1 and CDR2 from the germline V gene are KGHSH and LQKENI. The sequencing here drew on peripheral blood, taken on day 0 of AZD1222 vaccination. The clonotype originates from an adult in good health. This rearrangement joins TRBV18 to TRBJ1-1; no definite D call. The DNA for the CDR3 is TGTGCCAGCACACTCACAAGGGATACTGAAGCTTTCTTT. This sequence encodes CASTLTRDTEAFF. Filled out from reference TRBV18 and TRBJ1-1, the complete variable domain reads NAGVMQNPRHLVRRRGQEARLRCSPMKGHSHVYWYRQLPEEGLKFMVYLQKENIIDESGMPKERFSAEFPKEGPSILRIQQVVRGDSAAYFCASTLTRDTEAFFGQGTRLTVV.